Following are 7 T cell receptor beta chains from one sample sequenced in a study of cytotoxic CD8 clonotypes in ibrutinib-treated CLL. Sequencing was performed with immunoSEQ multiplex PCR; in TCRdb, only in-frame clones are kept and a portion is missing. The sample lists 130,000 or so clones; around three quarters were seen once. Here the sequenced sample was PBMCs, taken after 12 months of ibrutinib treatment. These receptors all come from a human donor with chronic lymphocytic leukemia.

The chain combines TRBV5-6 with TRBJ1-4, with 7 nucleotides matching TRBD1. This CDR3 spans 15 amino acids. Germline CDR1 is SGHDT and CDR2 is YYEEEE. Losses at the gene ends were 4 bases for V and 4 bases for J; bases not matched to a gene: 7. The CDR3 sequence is CASSANRGLNEKLFF. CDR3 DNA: TGTGCCAGCAGCGCCAACAGGGGCCTTAATGAAAAACTGTTTTTT. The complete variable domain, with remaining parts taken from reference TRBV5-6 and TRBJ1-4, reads DAGVTQSPTHLIKTRGQQVTLRCSPKSGHDTVSWYQQALGQGPQFIFQYYEEEERQRGNFPDRFSGHQFPNYSSELNVNALLLGDSALYLCASSANRGLNEKLFFGSGTQLSVL.

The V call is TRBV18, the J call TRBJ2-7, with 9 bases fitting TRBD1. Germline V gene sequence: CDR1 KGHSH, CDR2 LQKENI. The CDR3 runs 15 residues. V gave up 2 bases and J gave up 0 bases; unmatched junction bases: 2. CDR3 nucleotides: TGTGCCAGCTCACCAGGGACAGGGAACTCCTACGAGCAGTACTTC. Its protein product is CASSPGTGNSYEQYF.

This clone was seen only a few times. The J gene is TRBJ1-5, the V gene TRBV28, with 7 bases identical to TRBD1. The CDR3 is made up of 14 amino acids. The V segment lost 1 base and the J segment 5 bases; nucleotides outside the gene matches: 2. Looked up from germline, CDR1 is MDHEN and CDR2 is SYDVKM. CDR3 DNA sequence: TGTGCCAGCAGTTTATACAGGGGAGATCAGCCCCAGCATTTT. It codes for CASSLYRGDQPQHF.

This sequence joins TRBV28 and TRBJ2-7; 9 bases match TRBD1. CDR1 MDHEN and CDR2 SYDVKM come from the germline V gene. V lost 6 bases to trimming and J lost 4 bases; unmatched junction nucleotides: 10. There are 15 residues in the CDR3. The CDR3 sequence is CASRKPGQGTYEQYF. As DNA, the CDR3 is TGTGCCAGCAGGAAACCGGGACAGGGTACTTACGAGCAGTACTTC.

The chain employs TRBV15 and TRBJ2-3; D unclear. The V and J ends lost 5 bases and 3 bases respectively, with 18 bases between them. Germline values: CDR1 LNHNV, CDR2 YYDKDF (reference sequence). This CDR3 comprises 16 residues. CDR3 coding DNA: TGTGCCACCAGCTACAGCTGGGAAGTAATAACAGATACGCAGTATTTT. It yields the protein CATSYSWEVITDTQYF.

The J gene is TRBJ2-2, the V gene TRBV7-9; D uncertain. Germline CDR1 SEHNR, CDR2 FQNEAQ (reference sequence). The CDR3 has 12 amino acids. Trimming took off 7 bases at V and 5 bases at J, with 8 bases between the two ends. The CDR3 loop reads CASTWGTGELFF. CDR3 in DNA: TGTGCCAGCACATGGGGAACCGGGGAGCTGTTTTTT.

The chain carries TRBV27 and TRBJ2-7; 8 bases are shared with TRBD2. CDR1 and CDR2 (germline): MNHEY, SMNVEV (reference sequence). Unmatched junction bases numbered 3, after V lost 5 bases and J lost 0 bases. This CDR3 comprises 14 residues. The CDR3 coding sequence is TGTGCCAGCAGTGTGCGGGAGGCCTCCTACGAGCAGTACTTC. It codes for CASSVREASYEQYF.